This T cell receptor beta chain was sequenced in a study of T-cell memory formation after mild COVID-19. CDR1 MDHEN and CDR2 SYDVKM come from the germline V gene. The V gene end was trimmed by 2 bases and the J gene end by 11 bases; junction bases not matched to a gene: 3. CDR3 size: 12 residues. General study results and limits: For second-wave clones that peaked at day 37, SARS-CoV-2 specificity went unverified. Clones that contracted from day 15 to 85 had balanced CD4/CD8; later expanders were CD4+ biased. Pre-infection memory showed some responding clones, and this suggested that cross-reactive memory joined. Clones which contracted sat mainly in CM and EM if CD4+, and in EMRA if CD8+.

TCRdb ran MiXCR on the 5' RACE reads and lists one entry per CDR3 protein. The top ten clones hold under 15% of a sample with 430,000 or so distinct CDR3 sequences, approximately 23% of them seen once. This clonotype was detected only a few times. Its specificity is not known. The genes are TRBV28 and TRBJ1-1; 9 bases agree with TRBD1. The sample was PBMCs or a T cell subset sorted from them (not recorded which). This TCR was sampled from an adult woman who had mild COVID-19 (a few samples of this study predate the infection). Cell type and time point are not known. DNA of the CDR3: TGTGCCAGCAGTTTAGGACAGGGGAAGGCTTTCTTT. This gives the protein CASSLGQGKAFF.